The TCR beta chain under discussion was sequenced for a study of shared clonotypes between healthy human individuals. Germline CDR1 reads MNHNS; CDR2 reads SASEGT. The CDR3 covers 14 residues. V was trimmed by 6 bases and J by 0 bases, leaving 9 bases between them. A few counts support this clone. Its antigen is unidentified. The study drew all its donors from Caucasian adults living in Nashville, Tennessee. Sequenced by immunoSEQ multiplex PCR; TCRdb stores in-frame clones only, minus some. The sample has about 1 million clones; more than 60% are singletons. Study conclusions and caveats: Expectations were that clonotype sharing among donors would be affected by sequencing depth. Relative to clonotypes present in all four donors, those not shared had lower generation probabilities.

The rearrangement links TRBV6-1 to TRBJ1-5; D is unclear. Sequencing was carried out using memory CD4+ T cells sorted from blood. Subset indicated: CD45RA-negative fraction. The sequence was collected from a young man in good health. CDR3 sequence (DNA): TGTGCCAGCAGCCCGGGCATTAGCAATCAGCCCCAGCATTTT. Translated: CASSPGISNQPQHF.